These T cell receptor beta chains were read from a single sample in a study of technical replicates of blood from several donors. Using immunoSEQ multiplex PCR, the repertoire was profiled, and TCRdb retains in-frame clones only, with some absent. The sample has tens of thousands of clones; 85% to 95% are singletons. Sequenced: T cells isolated from PBMCs. The receptors stem from a human donor in good health. The CDR3 runs from the conserved cysteine through the conserved F or W. A D gene is named only where the DNA matches it firmly. Expanded clones get a size class; other rows say once, few or many, or leave the size out.

J | D | V | size | CDR3 | DNA
TRBJ2-5 | NA | TRBV7-9 | NA | CASSSGLFQETQYF | TGTGCCAGCAGCTCGGGACTCTTCCAAGAGACCCAGTACTTC
TRBJ1-2 | NA | TRBV7-9 | NA | CASSSTGVRTVYGYTF | TGTGCCAGCAGCTCAACGGGGGTTCGGACCGTCTATGGCTACACCTTC
TRBJ2-7 | TRBD2 | TRBV7-6 | NA | CASSLGTGTNSYEQYF | TGTGCCAGCAGCTTAGGAACCGGGACTAACTCCTACGAGCAGTACTTC
TRBJ2-2 | NA | TRBV27 | NA | CASKEGATANTGELFF | TGTGCCAGCAAAGAAGGAGCAACGGCGAACACCGGGGAGCTGTTTTTT
TRBJ2-7 | NA | TRBV6-1 | NA | CASNLEVGSEQYF | TGTGCCAGCAACCTCGAGGTAGGCTCCGAGCAGTACTTC
TRBJ1-2 | TRBD1 | TRBV19 | NA | CASSIGQGFVYGYTF | TGTGCCAGTAGTATAGGACAGGGTTTTGTCTATGGCTACACCTTC
TRBJ2-3 | TRBD2 | TRBV5-1 | NA | CASSLVQRGGTDTQYF | TGCGCCAGCAGCTTGGTCCAGCGGGGGGGCACAGATACGCAGTATTTT
TRBJ1-1 | NA | TRBV19 | NA | CASSIDLKGDRF | TGTGCCAGTAGTATAGATCTCAAGGGGGATAGGTTT
TRBJ2-1 | NA | TRBV19 | NA | CASSIAGPRGEQFF | TGTGCCAGTAGTATCGCTGGGCCTCGGGGTGAGCAGTTCTTC
TRBJ1-5 | TRBD1 | TRBV28 | NA | CASSLENRGQPQHF | TGTGCCAGCAGTTTAGAGAACAGGGGCCAGCCCCAGCATTTT
TRBJ2-2 | NA | TRBV11-2 | NA | CASSLALPNTGELFF | TGTGCCAGCAGCTTAGCTCTCCCGAACACCGGGGAGCTGTTTTTT
TRBJ2-2 | NA | TRBV4-2 | NA | CASSPGTELFF | TGTGCCAGCAGCCCCGGGACAGAGCTGTTTTTT
TRBJ2-2 | NA | TRBV19 | NA | CASSGVGGLGTGELFF | TGTGCCAGTAGTGGCGTGGGGGGACTGGGGACCGGGGAGCTGTTTTTT
TRBJ2-1 | TRBD2 | TRBV4-1 | once | CASSHSIATSGRLGNEQFF | TGCGCCAGCAGCCATTCAATTGCGACTAGCGGGAGACTCGGGAATGAGCAGTTCTTC
TRBJ1-1 | NA | TRBV2 | NA | CASMRTENTEAFF | TGTGCCAGCATGAGGACAGAGAACACTGAAGCTTTCTTT
TRBJ2-7 | TRBD1 | TRBV14 | NA | CASSPLPGQGTYEQYF | TGTGCCAGCAGCCCCCTTCCGGGACAGGGGACCTACGAGCAGTACTTC
TRBJ2-7 | NA | TRBV5-1 | NA | CASSLVGGHDEQYF | TGCGCCAGCAGCTTGGTGGGGGGGCACGACGAGCAGTACTTC
TRBJ1-4 | TRBD1 | TRBV5-8 | NA | CASSLGQGRDEKLFF | TGTGCCAGCAGCTTGGGACAGGGAAGGGATGAAAAACTGTTTTTT
TRBJ1-3 | NA | TRBV9 | once | CASSAETGASGNTIYF | TGTGCCAGCAGCGCCGAGACAGGCGCCTCTGGAAACACCATATATTTT
TRBJ2-2 | TRBD2 | TRBV2 | NA | CASSPSGGPKTGELFF | TGTGCCAGCAGTCCTAGCGGGGGCCCCAAAACCGGGGAGCTGTTTTTT
TRBJ1-4 | TRBD1 | TRBV27 | NA | CASSLFMGQNEKLFF | TGTGCCAGCAGTTTATTTATGGGACAGAATGAAAAACTGTTTTTT
TRBJ1-3 | TRBD1 | TRBV4-1 | NA | CASRGQGRLPSNSGNTIYF | TGCGCCAGCAGGGGACAGGGAAGACTTCCCAGTAACTCTGGAAACACCATATATTTT
TRBJ2-1 | NA | TRBV2 | once | CASSVMSGSYNEQFF | TGTGCCAGCAGTGTGATGTCAGGGTCCTACAATGAGCAGTTCTTC
TRBJ1-5 | NA | TRBV6-1 | NA | CASSESRMAQPQHF | TGTGCCAGCAGTGAATCCAGGATGGCTCAGCCCCAGCATTTT
TRBJ1-1 | NA | TRBV5-6 | NA | CASSIGRETNTEAFF | TGTGCCAGCAGCATCGGGAGGGAGACTAACACTGAAGCTTTCTTT
TRBJ1-5 | TRBD1 | TRBV6-5 | NA | CASRPGGLNQPQHF | TGTGCCAGCAGACCAGGGGGCCTCAATCAGCCCCAGCATTTT
TRBJ2-3 | NA | TRBV12-2 | NA | CASRLVDSFTDTQYF | TGTGCAAGTCGCCTAGTAGACAGCTTCACAGATACGCAGTATTTT
TRBJ2-5 | NA | TRBV13 | NA | CASTKNRETQYF | TGTGCCAGCACCAAAAATCGGGAGACCCAGTACTTC